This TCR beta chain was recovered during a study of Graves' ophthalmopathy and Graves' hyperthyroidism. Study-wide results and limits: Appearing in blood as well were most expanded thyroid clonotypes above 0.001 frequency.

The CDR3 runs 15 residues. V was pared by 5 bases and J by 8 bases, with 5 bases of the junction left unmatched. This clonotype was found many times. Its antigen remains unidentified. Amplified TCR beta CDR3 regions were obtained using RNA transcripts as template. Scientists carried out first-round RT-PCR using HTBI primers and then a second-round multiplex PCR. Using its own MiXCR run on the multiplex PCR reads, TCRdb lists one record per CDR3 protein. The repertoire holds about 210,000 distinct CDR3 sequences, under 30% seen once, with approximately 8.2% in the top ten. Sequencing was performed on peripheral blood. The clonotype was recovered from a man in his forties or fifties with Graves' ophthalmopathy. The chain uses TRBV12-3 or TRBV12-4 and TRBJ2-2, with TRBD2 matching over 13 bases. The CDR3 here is CASSPGLAGLGELFF. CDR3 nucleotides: TGTGCCAGCAGTCCGGGACTAGCGGGATTGGGGGAGCTGTTTTTT.